This record concerns one T cell receptor beta chain sequence. This sample is drawn from a study of PD-1 blockade in mismatch repair-deficient tumors. TCRdb's copy holds only in-frame clones and misses some; the assay was immunoSEQ multiplex PCR. Here the sample spans about 100,000 clones, 70% to 85% being singletons. The V gene's germline CDR1 is SGHTA and CDR2 FQGTGA. V lost 5 bases, J lost 0 bases, and 11 bases stayed unmatched. The CDR3 runs 18 residues. Here the sequenced sample was peripheral blood, taken around 8 months after starting pembrolizumab. The source is an adult with mismatch repair-deficient cancer. The rearrangement joins TRBV7-3 to TRBJ2-1; 9 positions agree with TRBD2. This CDR3 is CASSHHGTSRDSYNEQFF. In DNA form, the CDR3 reads TGTGCCAGCAGCCACCACGGGACTAGCAGAGACTCCTACAATGAGCAGTTCTTC.